Below, one T cell receptor beta chain is given with its context. This record comes from a study of blood T cell repertoires in COVID-19. Produced via immunoSEQ multiplex PCR; TCRdb's table is partial and in-frame only. This sample has hundreds of thousands of clones; approximately 82% occur once, and the top ten carry 1.5% to 2%. Sample: peripheral blood. The clonotype comes from a woman older than 75 with acute or convalescent COVID-19.

CDR3 nucleotide sequence: TGTGCCAGCAGGGACACGAACACCGGGGAGCTGTTTTTT. The encoded protein is CASRDTNTGELFF. The V and J genes are TRBV2 and TRBJ2-2; a weak D match, TRBD1 (5 bases). The CDR3 runs to 13 residues. Trimming shortened V by 6 bases and J by 0 bases, and 5 bases separated the two germline ends. Germline CDR1 reads SNHLY; CDR2 reads FYNNEI.